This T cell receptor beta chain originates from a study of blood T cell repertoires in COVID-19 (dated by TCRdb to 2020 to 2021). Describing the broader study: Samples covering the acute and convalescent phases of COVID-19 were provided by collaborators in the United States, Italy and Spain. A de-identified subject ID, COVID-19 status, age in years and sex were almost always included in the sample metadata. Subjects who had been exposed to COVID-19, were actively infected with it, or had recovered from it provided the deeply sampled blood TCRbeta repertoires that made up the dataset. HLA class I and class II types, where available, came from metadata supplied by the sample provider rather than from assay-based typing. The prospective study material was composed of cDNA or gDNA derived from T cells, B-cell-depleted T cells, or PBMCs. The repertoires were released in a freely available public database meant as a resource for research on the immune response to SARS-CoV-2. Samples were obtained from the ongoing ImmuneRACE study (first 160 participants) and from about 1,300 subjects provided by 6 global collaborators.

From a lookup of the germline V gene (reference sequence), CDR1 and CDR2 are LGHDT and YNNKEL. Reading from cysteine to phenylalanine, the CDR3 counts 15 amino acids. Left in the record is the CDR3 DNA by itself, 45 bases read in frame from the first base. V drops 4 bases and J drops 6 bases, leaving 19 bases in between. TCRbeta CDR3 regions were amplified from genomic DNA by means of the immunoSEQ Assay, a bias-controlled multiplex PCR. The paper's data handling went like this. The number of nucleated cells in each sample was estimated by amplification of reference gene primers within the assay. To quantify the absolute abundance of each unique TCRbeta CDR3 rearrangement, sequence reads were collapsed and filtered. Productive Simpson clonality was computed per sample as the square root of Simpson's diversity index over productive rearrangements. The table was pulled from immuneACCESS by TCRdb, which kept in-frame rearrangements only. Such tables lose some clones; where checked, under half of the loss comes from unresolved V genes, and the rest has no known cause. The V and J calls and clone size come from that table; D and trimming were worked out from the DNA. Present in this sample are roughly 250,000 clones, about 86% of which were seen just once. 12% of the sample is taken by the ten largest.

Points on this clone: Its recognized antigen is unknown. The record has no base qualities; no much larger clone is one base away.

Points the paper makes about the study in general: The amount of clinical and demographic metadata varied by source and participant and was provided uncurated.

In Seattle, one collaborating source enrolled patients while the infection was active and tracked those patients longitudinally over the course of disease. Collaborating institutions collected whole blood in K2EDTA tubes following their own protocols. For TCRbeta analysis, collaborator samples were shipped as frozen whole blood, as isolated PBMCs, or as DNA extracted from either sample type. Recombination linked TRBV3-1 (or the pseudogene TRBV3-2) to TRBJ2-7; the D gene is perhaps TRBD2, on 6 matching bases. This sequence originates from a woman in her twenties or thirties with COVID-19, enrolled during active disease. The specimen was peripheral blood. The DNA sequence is TGTGCCAGCAGCCCGACGAGGGACTGGCCAAGCGAGCAGTACTTC. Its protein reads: CASSPTRDWPSEQYF.